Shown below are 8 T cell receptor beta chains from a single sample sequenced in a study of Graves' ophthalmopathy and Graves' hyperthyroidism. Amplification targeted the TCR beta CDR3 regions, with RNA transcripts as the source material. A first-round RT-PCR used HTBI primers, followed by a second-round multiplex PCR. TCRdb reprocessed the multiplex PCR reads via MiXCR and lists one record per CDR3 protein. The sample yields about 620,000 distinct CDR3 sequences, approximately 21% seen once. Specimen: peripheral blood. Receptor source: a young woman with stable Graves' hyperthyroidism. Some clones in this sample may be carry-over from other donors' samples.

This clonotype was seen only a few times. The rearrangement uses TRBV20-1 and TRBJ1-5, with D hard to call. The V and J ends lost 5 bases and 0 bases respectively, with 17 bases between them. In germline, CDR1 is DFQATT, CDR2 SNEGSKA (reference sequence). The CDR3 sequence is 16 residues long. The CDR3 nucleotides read TGCAGTGCTCCCCGGGGTAGAGCATATAGCAATCAGCCCCAGCATTTT. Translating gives CSAPRGRAYSNQPQHF.

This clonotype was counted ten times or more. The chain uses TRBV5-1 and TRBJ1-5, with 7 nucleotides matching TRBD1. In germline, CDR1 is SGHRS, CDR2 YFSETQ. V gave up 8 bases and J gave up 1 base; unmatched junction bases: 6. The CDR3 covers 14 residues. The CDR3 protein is CARGTTGSNQPQHF. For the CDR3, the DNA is TGCGCCAGGGGAACGACAGGGAGCAATCAGCCCCAGCATTTT.

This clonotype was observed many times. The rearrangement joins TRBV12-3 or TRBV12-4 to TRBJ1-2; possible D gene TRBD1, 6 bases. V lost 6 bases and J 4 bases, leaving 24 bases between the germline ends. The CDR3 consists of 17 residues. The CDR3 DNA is TGTGCCAGCAGCCGCTGGACAGCGCCAGCCCCTTCCTATGGCTACACCTTC. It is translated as CASSRWTAPAPSYGYTF.

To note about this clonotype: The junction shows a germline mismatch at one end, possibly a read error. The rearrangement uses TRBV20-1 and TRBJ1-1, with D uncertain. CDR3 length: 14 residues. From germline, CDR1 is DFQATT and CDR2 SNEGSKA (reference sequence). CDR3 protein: CSADRVTRNTGAFF. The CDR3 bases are TGCAGTGCCGATCGGGTTACACGGAACACTGGAGCTTTCTTT.

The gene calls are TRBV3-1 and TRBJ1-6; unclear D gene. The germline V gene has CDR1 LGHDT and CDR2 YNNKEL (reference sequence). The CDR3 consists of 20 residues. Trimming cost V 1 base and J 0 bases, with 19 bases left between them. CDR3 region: CASSQVPTHVGSSYNSPLHF. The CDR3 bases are TGTGCCAGCAGCCAAGTACCTACACATGTGGGAAGCTCCTATAATTCACCCCTCCACTTT. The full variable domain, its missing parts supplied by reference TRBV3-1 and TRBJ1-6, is DTAVSQTPKYLVTQMGNDKSIKCEQNLGHDTMYWYKQDSKKFLKIMFSYNNKELIINETVPNRFSPKSPDKAHLNLHINSLELGDSAVYFCASSQVPTHVGSSYNSPLHFGNGTRLTVT.

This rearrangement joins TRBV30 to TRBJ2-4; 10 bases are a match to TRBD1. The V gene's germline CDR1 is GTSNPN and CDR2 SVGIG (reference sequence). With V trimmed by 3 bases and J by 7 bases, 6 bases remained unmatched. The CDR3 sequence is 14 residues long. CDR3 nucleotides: TGTGCCTGGAGGACAGGGGGCGAATGGAACATTCAGTACTTC. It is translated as CAWRTGGEWNIQYF.

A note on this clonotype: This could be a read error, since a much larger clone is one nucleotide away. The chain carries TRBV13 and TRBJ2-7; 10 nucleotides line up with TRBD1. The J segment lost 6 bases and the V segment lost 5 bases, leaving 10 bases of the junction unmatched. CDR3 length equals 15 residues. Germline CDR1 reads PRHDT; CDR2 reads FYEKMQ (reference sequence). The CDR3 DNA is TGTGCCAGCAGCCTTCGGCGGACAGGGGGAATCGAGCAGTACGTC. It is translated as CASSLRRTGGIEQYV.

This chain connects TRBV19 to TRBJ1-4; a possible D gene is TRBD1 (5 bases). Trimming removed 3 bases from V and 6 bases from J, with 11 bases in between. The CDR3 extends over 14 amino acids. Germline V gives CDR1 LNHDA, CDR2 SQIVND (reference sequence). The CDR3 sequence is CASSIGGGDEKLFF. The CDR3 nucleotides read TGTGCCAGTAGTATTGGCGGGGGAGATGAAAAACTGTTTTTT.